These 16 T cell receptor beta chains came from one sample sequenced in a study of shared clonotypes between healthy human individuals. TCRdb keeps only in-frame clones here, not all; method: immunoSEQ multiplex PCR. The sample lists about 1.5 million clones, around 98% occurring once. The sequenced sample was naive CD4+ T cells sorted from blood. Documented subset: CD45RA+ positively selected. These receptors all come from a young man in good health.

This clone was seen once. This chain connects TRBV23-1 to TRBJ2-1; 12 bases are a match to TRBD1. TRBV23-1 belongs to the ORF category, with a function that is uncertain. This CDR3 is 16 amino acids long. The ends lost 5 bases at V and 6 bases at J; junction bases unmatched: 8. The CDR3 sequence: CASSAPGQGALNEQFF. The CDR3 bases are TGCGCCAGCAGTGCGCCGGGACAGGGGGCCCTCAATGAGCAGTTCTTC.

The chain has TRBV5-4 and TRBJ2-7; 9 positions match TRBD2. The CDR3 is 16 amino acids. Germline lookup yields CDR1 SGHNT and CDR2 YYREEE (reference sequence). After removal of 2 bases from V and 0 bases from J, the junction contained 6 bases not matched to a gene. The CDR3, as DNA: TGTGCCAGCAGCTTACTAGCGGGTACCACCTCCTACGAGCAGTACTTC. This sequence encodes CASSLLAGTTSYEQYF.

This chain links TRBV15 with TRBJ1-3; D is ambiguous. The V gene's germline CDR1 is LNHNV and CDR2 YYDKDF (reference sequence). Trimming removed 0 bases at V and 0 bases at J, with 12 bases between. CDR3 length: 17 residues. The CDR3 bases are TGTGCCACCAGCAGAGAGGTAGGCCGACTCTCTGGAAACACCATATATTTT. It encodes CATSREVGRLSGNTIYF.

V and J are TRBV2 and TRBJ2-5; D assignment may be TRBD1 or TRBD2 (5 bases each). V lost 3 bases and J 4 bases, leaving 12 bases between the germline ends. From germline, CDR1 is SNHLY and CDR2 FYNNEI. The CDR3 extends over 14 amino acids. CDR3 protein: CASSDGGFRETQYF. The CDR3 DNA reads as TGTGCCAGCAGTGATGGGGGTTTTCGAGAGACCCAGTACTTC.

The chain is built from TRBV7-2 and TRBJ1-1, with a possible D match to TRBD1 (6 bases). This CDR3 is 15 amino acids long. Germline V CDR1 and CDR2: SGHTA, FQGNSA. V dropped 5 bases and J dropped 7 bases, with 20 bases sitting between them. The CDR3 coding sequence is TGTGCCAGCAGCCCGCGGACGGGGGGGCCAGTTGAAGCTTTCTTT. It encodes CASSPRTGGPVEAFF. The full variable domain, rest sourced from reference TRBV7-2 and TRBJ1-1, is GAGVSQSPSNKVTEKGKDVELRCDPISGHTALYWYRQSLGQGLEFLIYFQGNSAPDKSGLPSDRFSAERTGGSVSTLTIQRTQQEDSAVYLCASSPRTGGPVEAFFGQGTRLTVV.

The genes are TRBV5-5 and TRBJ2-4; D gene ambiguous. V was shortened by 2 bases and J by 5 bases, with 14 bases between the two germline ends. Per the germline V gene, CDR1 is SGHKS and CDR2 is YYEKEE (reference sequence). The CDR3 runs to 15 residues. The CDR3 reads CASSFLFGRENIQYF. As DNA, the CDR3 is TGTGCCAGCAGCTTTTTATTCGGAAGGGAAAACATTCAGTACTTC.

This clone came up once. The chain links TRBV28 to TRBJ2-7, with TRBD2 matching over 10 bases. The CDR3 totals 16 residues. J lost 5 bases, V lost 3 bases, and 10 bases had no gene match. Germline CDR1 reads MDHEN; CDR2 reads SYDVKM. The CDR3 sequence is CASSFMSGRDSDEQYF. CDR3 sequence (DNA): TGTGCCAGCAGTTTCATGAGCGGGAGGGACTCTGACGAGCAGTACTTC.

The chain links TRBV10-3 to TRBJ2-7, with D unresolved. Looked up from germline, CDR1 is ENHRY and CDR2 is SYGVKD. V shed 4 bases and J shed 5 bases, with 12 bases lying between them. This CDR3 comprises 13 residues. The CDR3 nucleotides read TGTGCCATCAGTGGACTGGTTGAGGACGAGCAGTACTTC. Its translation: CAISGLVEDEQYF.

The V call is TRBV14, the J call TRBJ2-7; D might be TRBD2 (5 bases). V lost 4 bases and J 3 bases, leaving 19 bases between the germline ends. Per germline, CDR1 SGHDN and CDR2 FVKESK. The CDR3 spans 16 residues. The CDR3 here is CASSPNARALFYEQYF. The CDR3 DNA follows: TGTGCCAGCAGCCCTAACGCGAGGGCTCTGTTCTACGAGCAGTACTTC. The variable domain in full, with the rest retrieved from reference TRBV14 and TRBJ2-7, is EAGVTQFPSHSVIEKGQTVTLRCDPISGHDNLYWYRRVMGKEIKFLLHFVKESKQDESGMPNNRFLAERTGGTYSTLKVQPAELEDSGVYFCASSPNARALFYEQYFGPGTRLTVT.

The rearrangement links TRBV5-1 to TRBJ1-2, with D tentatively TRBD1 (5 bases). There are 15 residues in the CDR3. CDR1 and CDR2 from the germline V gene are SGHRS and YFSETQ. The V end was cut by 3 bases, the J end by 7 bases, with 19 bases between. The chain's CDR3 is CASSSMGGQVAGYTF. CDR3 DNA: TGCGCCAGCAGCTCGATGGGCGGACAAGTGGCTGGCTACACCTTC.

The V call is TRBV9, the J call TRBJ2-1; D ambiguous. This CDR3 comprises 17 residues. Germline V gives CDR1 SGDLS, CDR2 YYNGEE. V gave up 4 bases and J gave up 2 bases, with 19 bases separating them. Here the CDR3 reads CASSLRLGSKTYNEQFF. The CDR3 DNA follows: TGTGCCAGCAGCTTACGGTTAGGAAGTAAGACCTACAATGAGCAGTTCTTC. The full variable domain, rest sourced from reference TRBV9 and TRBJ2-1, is DSGVTQTPKHLITATGQRVTLRCSPRSGDLSVYWYQQSLDQGLQFLIQYYNGEERAKGNILERFSAQQFPDLHSELNLSSLELGDSALYFCASSLRLGSKTYNEQFFGPGTRLTVL.

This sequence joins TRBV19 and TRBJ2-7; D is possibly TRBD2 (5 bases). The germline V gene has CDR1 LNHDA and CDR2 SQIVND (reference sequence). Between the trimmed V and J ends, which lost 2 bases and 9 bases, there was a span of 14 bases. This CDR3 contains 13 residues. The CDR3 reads CASSISREGGQYF. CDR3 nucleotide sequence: TGTGCCAGTAGTATAAGTCGGGAAGGTGGGCAGTACTTC.

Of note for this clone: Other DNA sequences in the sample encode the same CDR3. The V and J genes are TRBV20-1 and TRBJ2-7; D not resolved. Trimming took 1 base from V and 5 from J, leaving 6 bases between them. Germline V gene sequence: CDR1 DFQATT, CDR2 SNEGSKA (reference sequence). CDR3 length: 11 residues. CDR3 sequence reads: CSARVVHEQYF. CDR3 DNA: TGCAGTGCTAGAGTAGTCCACGAGCAGTACTTC.

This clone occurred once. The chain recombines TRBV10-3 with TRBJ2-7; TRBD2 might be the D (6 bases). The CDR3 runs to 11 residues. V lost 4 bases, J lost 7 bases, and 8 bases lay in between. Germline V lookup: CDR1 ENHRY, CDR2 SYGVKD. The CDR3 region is CAISAGGEQYF. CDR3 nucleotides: TGTGCCATCAGTGCTGGGGGGGAGCAGTACTTC.

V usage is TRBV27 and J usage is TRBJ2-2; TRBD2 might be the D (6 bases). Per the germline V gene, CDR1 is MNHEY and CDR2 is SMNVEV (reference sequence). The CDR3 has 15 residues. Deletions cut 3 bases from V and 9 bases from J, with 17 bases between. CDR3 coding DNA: TGTGCCAGCAGTTTTTCGGGAGCCCAATTACGGGAGCTGTTTTTT. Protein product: CASSFSGAQLRELFF.

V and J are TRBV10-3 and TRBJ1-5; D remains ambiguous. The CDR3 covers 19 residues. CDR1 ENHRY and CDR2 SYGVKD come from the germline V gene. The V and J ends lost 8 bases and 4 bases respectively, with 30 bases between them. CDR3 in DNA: TGTGCCATCGCCTCGGGCGGGTCAGGTTTCCGAGGCAGGAATCAGCCCCAGCATTTT. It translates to CAIASGGSGFRGRNQPQHF.